This T cell receptor (beta chain) was documented in a study of cytomegalovirus exposure and HLA in healthy donors. Primers included in the PCR were 60 Vbeta and 13 Jbeta primers. Clones were read by immunoSEQ multiplex PCR, and TCRdb kept only the in-frame ones, dropping some. Of around 78,000 clones in the sample, around 80% were seen once. With respect to this clone: Its antigen is not known.

Study observations and caveats: A few CMV-associated chains proved CMV antigen-specific in vitro. Reports indicate that TCR beta sequences accurately predicted the HLA-A and HLA-B alleles of most subjects.

CDR3 length equals 14 residues. Germline V gives CDR1 SNHLY, CDR2 FYNNEI. V shed 3 bases and J shed 3 bases, with 12 bases lying between them. The rearrangement uses TRBV2 and TRBJ2-7; perhaps TRBD2 as D (6 bases). This clonotype was obtained from a male donor in good health and CMV-seronegative. Source material: PBMCs. DNA of the CDR3: TGTGCCAGCAGTGAGGAGGGGTCGGACTACGAGCAGTACTTC. Translation gives CASSEEGSDYEQYF. The variable domain in full, completed from reference TRBV2 and TRBJ2-7, reads EPEVTQTPSHQVTQMGQEVILRCVPISNHLYFYWYRQILGQKVEFLVSFYNNEISEKSEIFDDQFSVERPDGSNFTLKIRSTKLEDSAMYFCASSEEGSDYEQYFGPGTRLTVT.